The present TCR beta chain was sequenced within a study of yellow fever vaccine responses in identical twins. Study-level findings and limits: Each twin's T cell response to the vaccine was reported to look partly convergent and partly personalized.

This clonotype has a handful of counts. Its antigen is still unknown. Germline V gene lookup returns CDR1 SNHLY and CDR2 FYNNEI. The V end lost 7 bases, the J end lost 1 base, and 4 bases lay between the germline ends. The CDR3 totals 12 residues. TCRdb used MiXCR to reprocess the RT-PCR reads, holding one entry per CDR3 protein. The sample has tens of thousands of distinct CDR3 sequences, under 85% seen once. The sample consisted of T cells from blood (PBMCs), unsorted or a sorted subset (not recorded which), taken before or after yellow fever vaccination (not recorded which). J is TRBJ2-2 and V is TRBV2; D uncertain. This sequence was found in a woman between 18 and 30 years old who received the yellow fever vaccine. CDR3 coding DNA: TGTGCCAGCAAGCTGAACACCGGGGAGCTGTTTTTT. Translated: CASKLNTGELFF.